A selection of T cell receptor beta chains follows, all from one sample in a study of blood T cell repertoires in COVID-19. Libraries were prepared by immunoSEQ multiplex PCR; TCRdb keeps only in-frame clonotypes and omits some of them. The top ten hold about 7.2% of the sample, which has 150,000 to 190,000 clones, roughly four fifths seen once. Sequences were obtained from PBMCs or T cells enriched from blood (not recorded which). Receptors were obtained from a man in his fifties or sixties who had recovered from COVID-19. Each CDR3 is given with its conserved first and last residue.

v_call: TRBV11-2
cdr3_aa: CASSLGTGTTKETQYF

v_call: TRBV19
cdr3_aa: CATLDRWGTDTQYF

v_call: TRBV7-2
cdr3_aa: CASSLDGTSGGSKYF

v_call: TRBV5-4
cdr3_aa: CASSSGTGPGYTF

v_call: TRBV5-1
cdr3_aa: CASSGRTEGTNYGYTF

v_call: TRBV15
cdr3_aa: CATSRQVAKNIQYF

v_call: TRBV18
cdr3_aa: CASSPPTGSYEQYF

v_call: TRBV19
cdr3_aa: CASSIDLAGGGPNGELFF

v_call: TRBV27
cdr3_aa: CASSWNLGGGTDTQYF

v_call: TRBV13
cdr3_aa: CASSLGGPTGGLNTEAFF

v_call: TRBV5-5
cdr3_aa: CASSFTSNTEAFF

v_call: TRBV5-1
cdr3_aa: CASSPGFGTDTQYF

v_call: TRBV5-5
cdr3_aa: CASSFVLGSYNEQFF

v_call: TRBV2
cdr3_aa: CASGLGVNTEAFF

v_call: TRBV15
cdr3_aa: CATSRGRGWEKLFF

v_call: TRBV19
cdr3_aa: CASSSPRDTDYGYTF

v_call: TRBV16
cdr3_aa: CASSQRLRMEGTEAFF

v_call: TRBV7-2
cdr3_aa: CASSLAGTASGNTIYF

v_call: TRBV11-3
cdr3_aa: CASSLAGASTDTQYF

v_call: TRBV7-2
cdr3_aa: CASRERQNQPQHF

v_call: TRBV30
cdr3_aa: CAWSVQDNEQFF